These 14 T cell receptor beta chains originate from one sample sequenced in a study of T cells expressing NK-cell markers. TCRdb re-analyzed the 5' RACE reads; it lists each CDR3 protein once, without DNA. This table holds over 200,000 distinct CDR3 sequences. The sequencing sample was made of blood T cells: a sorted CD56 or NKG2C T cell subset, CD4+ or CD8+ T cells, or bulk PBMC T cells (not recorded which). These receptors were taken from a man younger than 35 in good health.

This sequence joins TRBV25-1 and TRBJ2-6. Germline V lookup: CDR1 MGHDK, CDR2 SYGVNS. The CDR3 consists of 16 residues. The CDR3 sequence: CASSEVWRSGANVLTF.

CDR3 sequence reads: CATSDSAGRQHQFF. This chain joins TRBV24-1 and TRBJ2-1; as DNA is missing, the TRBD1 call by TCRdb cannot be tested. The CDR3 length is 14 residues. Germline V gives CDR1 KGHDR, CDR2 SFDVKD.

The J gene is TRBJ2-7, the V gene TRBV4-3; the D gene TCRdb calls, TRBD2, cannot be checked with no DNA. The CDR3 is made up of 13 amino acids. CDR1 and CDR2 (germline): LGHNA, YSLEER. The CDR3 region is CASSQNLADLQYF.

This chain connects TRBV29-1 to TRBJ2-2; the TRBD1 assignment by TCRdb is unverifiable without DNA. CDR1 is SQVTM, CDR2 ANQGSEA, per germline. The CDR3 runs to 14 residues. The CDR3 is CSVLGQRWTGELFF.

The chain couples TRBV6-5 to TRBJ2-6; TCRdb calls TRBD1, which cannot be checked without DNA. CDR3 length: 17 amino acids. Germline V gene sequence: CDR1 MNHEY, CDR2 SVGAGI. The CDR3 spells CASSLAGQKVGANVLTF.

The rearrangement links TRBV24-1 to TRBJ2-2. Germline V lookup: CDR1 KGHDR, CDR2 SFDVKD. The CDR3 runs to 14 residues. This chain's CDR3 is CATTNGANTGELFF.

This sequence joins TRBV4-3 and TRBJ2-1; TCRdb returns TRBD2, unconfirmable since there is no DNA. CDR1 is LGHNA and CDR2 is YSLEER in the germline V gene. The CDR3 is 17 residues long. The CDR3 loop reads CASSPGGTSLQGDEQFF.

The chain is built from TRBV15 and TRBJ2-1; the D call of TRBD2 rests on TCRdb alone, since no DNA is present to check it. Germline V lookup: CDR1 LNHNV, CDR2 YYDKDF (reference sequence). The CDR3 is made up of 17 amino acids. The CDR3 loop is CATSRDRLAASYNEQFF.

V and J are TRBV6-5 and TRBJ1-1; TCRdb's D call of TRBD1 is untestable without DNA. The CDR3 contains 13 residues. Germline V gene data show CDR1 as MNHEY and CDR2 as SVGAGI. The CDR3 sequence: CASKWGARTEAFF.

CDR3 sequence: CASSLVGGADEKLFF. V gene TRBV7-8 combines with J gene TRBJ1-4; TCRdb selects TRBD1, and the lack of DNA leaves this call unchecked. In germline, CDR1 is SGHVS, CDR2 FQNEAQ. The CDR3 has 15 amino acids.

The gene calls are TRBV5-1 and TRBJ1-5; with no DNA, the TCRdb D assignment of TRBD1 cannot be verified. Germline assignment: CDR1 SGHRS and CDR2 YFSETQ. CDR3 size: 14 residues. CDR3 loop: CASSLGGAGQPQHF.

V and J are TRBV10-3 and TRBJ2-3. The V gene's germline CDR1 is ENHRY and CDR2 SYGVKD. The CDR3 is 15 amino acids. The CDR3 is CAISETKGGTDTQYF.

The CDR3 loop reads CASSWTLGQGSEAFF. This chain links TRBV6-5 with TRBJ1-1; TCRdb's D call of TRBD1 is untestable without DNA. CDR3 length: 15 residues. Germline CDR1 MNHEY, CDR2 SVGAGI.

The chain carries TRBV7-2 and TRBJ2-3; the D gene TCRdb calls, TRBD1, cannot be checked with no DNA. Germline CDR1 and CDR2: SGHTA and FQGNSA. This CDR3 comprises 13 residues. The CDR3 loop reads CASSFRVYDTQYF.